This TCR beta chain is from a study of Ad26.COV2.S vaccination and SARS-CoV-2 variants. Study information: Donor allocation was to the COV1001 Ad26.COV2.S trial arm. Study observations and caveats: The analyses of TCR breadth and depth may have understated the size of total T cell responses. Ad26.COV2.S recipients had broader spike-specific TCRs (P = 0.0014).

The CDR3 loop spans 17 amino acids. V lost 2 bases to trimming and J lost 5 bases; unmatched junction nucleotides: 4. The V gene's germline CDR1 is MNHNS and CDR2 SASEGT. Stated treatment: roughly 20 received Ad26.COV2.S at low or high dose, single or two shots; 5 received placebo; per-sample allocation not given. Sampling occurred on day 63 after the first vaccine or placebo injection. The table came from immunoSEQ multiplex PCR; TCRdb's copy has only in-frame clones and leaves some out. The sample consists of 440,000 or so clones, about nine tenths of them appearing once. A remark on this clone: Its antigen is undetermined.

This clonotype originated in a person between 18 and 60 years old who received the Ad26.COV2.S COVID-19 vaccine or a placebo. J is TRBJ2-2 and V is TRBV6-1, with 14 positions matching TRBD2. Sequenced material: peripheral blood, taken in a trial of Ad26.COV2.S vaccine versus placebo. The CDR3 DNA reads as TGTGCCAGCAGTGAACCGGGACTAGCGGGAGATACCGGGGAGCTGTTTTTT. This sequence encodes CASSEPGLAGDTGELFF.